The T cell receptor beta chain described here comes from a study of blood T cell repertoires in COVID-19. The V and J ends lost 4 bases and 12 bases, in that order; junction bases with no gene match: 17. CDR3 length: 17 residues. Germline CDR1 LGHDT, CDR2 YNNKEL (reference sequence). Measured with immunoSEQ multiplex PCR; TCRdb has only the in-frame clones, and not every one. Of about 260,000 clones listed, around 93% are singletons. The sequenced sample was PBMCs or T cells enriched from blood (not recorded which). V usage is TRBV3-1 (or the pseudogene TRBV3-2) and J usage is TRBJ2-1, with 11 bases identical to TRBD2. The TCR sequence derives from a man aged 35-49 years who had been exposed to COVID-19. CDR3 protein: CASSPKVAGGPKSRQFF. CDR3 coding DNA: TGTGCCAGCAGCCCCAAGGTAGCGGGAGGGCCGAAGAGTAGGCAGTTCTTC.